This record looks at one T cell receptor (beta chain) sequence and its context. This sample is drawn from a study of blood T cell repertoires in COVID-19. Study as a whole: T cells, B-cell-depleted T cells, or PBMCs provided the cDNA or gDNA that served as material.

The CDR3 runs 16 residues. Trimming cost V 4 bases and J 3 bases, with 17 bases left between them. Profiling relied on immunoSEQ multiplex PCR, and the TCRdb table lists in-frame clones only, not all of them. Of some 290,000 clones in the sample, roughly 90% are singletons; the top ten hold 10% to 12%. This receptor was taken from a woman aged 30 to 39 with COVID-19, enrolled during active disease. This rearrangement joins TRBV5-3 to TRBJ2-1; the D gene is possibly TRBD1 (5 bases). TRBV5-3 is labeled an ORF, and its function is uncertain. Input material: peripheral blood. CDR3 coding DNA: TGTGCCAGAAGCGCGCAGGGAAAGCCATGCTACAATGAGCAGTTCTTC. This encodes CARSAQGKPCYNEQFF.